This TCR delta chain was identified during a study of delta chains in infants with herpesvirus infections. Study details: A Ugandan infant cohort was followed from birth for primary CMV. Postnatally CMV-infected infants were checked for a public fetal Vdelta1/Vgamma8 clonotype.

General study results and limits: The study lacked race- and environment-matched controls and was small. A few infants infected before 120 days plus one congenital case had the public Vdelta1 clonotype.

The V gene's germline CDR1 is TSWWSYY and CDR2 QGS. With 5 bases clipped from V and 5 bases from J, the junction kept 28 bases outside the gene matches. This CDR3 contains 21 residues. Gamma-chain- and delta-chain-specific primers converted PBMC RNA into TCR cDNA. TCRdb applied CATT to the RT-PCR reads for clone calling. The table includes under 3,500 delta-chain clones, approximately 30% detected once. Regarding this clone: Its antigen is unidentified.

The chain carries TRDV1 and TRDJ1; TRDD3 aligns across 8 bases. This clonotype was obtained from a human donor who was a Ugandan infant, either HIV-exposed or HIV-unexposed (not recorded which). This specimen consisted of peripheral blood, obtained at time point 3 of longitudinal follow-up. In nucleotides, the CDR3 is TGTGCTCTTGGGAACAGCTTCATCCGACTGGGGGGCACCACGACCGTGGATAAACTCATCTTT. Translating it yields CALGNSFIRLGGTTTVDKLIF.